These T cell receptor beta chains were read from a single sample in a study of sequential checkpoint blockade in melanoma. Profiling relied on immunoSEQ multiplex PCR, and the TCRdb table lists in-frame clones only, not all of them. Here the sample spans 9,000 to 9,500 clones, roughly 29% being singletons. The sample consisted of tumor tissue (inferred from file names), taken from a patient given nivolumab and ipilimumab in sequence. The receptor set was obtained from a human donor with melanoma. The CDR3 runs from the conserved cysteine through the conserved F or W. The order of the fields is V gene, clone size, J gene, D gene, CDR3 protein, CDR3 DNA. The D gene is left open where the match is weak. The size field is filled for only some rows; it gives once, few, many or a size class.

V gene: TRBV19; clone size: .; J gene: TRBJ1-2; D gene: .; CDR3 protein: CASSMLDYGYTF; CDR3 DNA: TGTGCCAGTAGTATGCTAGACTATGGCTACACCTTC
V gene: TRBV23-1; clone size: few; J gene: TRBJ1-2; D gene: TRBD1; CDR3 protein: CASRATGGYGYTF; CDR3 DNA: TGCGCCAGCAGGGCGACAGGGGGCTATGGCTACACCTTC
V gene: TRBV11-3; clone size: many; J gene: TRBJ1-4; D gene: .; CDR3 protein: CASSLGVRSNEKLFF; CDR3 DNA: TGTGCCAGCAGCTTGGGAGTCAGAAGTAATGAAAAACTGTTTTTT
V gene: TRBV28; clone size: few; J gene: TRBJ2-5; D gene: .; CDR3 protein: CASSLGRRSGETQYF; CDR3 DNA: TGTGCCAGCAGTTTAGGCAGACGCTCAGGAGAGACCCAGTACTTC
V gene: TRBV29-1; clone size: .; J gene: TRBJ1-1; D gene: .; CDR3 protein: CSALVRTTEAFF; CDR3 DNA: TGCAGCGCCCTTGTAAGGACGACTGAAGCTTTCTTT
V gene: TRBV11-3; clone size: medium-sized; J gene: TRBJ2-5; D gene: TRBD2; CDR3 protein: CASSSLAGGQRETQYF; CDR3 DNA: TGTGCCAGCAGCTCGCTAGCGGGGGGTCAGAGGGAGACCCAGTACTTC
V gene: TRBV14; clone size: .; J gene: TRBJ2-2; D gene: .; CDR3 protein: CASSLFTSSTGELFF; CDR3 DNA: TGTGCCAGCAGCCTTTTCACCTCTAGCACCGGGGAGCTGTTTTTT
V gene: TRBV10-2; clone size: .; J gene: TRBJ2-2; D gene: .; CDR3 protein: CASSQGTENGELFF; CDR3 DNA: TGCGCCAGCAGCCAGGGGACGGAGAACGGGGAGCTGTTTTTT
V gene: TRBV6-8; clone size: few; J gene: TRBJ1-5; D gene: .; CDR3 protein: CASIGLYSNQPQHF; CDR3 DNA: TGTGCCAGCATAGGTCTTTATAGCAATCAGCCCCAGCATTTT
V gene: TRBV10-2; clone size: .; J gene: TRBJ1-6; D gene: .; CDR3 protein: CARSDRLPGSPLHF; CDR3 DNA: TGCGCCAGGAGCGACAGGTTACCAGGTTCACCCCTCCACTTT
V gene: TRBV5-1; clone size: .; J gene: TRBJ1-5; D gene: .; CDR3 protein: CASSATPRDQPQHF; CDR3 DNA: TGCGCCAGCAGCGCAACACCGAGGGATCAGCCCCAGCATTTT
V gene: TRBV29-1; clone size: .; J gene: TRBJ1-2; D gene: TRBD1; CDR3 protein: CSVEIAQGRLDGYTF; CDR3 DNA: TGCAGCGTTGAAATCGCACAGGGGCGGCTGGATGGCTACACCTTC
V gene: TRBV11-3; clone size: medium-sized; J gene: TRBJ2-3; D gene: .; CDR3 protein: CASSPLASSTDTQYF; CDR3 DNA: TGTGCCAGCAGCCCCCTAGCGAGTAGCACAGATACGCAGTATTTT
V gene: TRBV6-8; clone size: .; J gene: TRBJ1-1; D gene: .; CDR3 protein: CASSPGGGIEAFF; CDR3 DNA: TGTGCCAGCAGCCCCGGGGGCGGTATTGAAGCTTTCTTT
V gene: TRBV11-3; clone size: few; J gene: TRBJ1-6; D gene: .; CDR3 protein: CASSLGKVSSYNSPLHF; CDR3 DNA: TGTGCCAGCAGCTTAGGCAAAGTCTCCTCCTATAATTCACCCCTCCACTTT
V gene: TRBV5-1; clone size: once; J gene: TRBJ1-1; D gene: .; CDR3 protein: CASSLALSRGTEAFF; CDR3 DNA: TGCGCCAGCAGCTTGGCATTGAGCAGGGGCACTGAAGCTTTCTTT
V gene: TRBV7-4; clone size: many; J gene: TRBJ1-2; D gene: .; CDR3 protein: CASSHGRDYGYTF; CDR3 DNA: TGTGCCAGCAGCCATGGACGGGACTATGGCTACACCTTC
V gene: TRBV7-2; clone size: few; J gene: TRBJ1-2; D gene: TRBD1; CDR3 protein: CASEGGQDHGYTF; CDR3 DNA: TGTGCCAGCGAAGGGGGACAGGACCATGGCTACACCTTC
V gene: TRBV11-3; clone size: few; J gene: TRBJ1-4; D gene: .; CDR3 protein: CASSGGRGSNEKLFF; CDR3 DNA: TGTGCCAGCAGCGGGGGGCGCGGGTCTAATGAAAAACTGTTTTTT
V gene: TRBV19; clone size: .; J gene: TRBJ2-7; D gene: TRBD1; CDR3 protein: CASQRTGNTYEQYF; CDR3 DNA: TGTGCCAGCCAAAGGACAGGCAACACCTACGAGCAGTACTTC
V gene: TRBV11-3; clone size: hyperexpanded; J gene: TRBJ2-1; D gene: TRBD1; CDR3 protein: CASSAGTGSYNEQFF; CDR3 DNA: TGTGCCAGCAGCGCCGGGACAGGATCCTACAATGAGCAGTTCTTC
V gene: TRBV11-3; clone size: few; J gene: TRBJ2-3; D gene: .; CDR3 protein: CASSQTGSTDTQYF; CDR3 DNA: TGTGCCAGCAGCCAGACTGGGAGCACAGATACGCAGTATTTT
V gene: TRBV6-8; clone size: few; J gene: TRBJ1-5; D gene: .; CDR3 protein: CASRPRGGVSDQPQHF; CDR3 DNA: TGTGCCAGCAGGCCCCGGGGAGGGGTTTCGGATCAGCCCCAGCATTTT
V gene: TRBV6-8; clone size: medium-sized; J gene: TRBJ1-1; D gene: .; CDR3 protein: CASIGDNTEAFF; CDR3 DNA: TGTGCCAGCATAGGGGATAACACTGAAGCTTTCTTT
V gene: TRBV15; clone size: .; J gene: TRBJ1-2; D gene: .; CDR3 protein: CATSLDRRASYGYTF; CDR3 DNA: TGTGCCACCAGCCTGGACCGGCGAGCATCCTATGGCTACACCTTC
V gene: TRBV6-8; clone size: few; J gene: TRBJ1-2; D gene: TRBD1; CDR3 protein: CASRSAGQGRYGYTF; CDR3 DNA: TGTGCCAGCAGATCGGCGGGACAGGGGCGCTATGGCTACACCTTC
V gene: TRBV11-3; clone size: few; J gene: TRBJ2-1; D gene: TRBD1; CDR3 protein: CASSFVGTEVYNEQFF; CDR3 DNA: TGTGCCAGCAGCTTCGTGGGGACAGAAGTCTACAATGAGCAGTTCTTC
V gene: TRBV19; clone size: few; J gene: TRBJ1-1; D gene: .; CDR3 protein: CASSIYEEAFF; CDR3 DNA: TGTGCCAGTAGTATATACGAGGAAGCTTTCTTT
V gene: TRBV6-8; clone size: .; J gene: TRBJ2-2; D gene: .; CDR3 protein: CASSDTGTSTGELFF; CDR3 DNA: TGTGCCAGCAGTGATACAGGGACCTCCACCGGGGAGCTGTTTTTT
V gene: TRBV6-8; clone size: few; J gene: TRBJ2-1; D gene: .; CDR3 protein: CASRTGSLINNEQFF; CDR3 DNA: TGTGCCAGCAGGACCGGGTCCTTAATAAACAATGAGCAGTTCTTC
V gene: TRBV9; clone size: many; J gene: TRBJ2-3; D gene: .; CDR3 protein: CASSVEGPTGPDTQYF; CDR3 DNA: TGTGCCAGCAGCGTAGAGGGCCCGACGGGGCCAGATACGCAGTATTTT
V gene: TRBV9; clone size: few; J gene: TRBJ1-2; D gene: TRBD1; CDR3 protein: CASSASGTGVNYGYTF; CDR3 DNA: TGTGCCAGCAGCGCTTCCGGGACAGGGGTTAACTATGGCTACACCTTC